This TCR beta chain appears in the sequencing data of a study of T cells in Graves' hyperthyroidism and ophthalmopathy. This clonotype was detected only a few times. Its specificity is not known. RNA transcripts gave rise to amplified TCR beta CDR3 regions. During a first-round RT-PCR of the TCR CDR3, the HTBI primer set was used. Using its own MiXCR run on the multiplex PCR reads, TCRdb lists one record per CDR3 protein. The top ten clones hold around 13% of a sample with 700,000 or so distinct CDR3 sequences, around 13% of them seen once. Uncontrolled infection, other autoimmune disease, pregnancy and lactation each barred patients from inclusion. Overall study results and limits: Most clonotypes that expanded in the thyroid above 0.001 also showed up in blood.

The sample comprised blood. The receptor was isolated from a woman in her forties or fifties with Graves' ophthalmopathy.

CDR3 DNA: TGCGCCAGCAGCTTGACTAGCGGGATGGTCACCGGGGAGCTGTTTTTT. Its translation: CASSLTSGMVTGELFF. V and J are TRBV5-1 and TRBJ2-2, with TRBD2 matching over 10 bases. CDR1 is SGHRS and CDR2 is YFSETQ in the germline V gene. CDR3 length equals 16 residues. Trimming removed 1 base from V and 4 bases from J; junction bases left unmatched: 4.